The clone carrying this T cell receptor (beta chain) was counted once. The PCR was carried out with 60 Vbeta primers and 13 Jbeta primers. Profiling relied on immunoSEQ multiplex PCR, and the TCRdb table lists in-frame clones only, not all of them. The repertoire holds some 98,000 clones, roughly four fifths seen once, with 7.7% in the top ten. These data come from a study of cytomegalovirus exposure and HLA in healthy donors. V was clipped by 2 bases and J by 7 bases; unmatched bases: 5. Looked up from germline, CDR1 is MNHEY and CDR2 is SVGAGI. The CDR3 has 15 residues. The sequenced sample consisted of PBMCs. The V gene is TRBV6-5, the J gene TRBJ2-1; 10 bases align to TRBD1. The origin of this receptor is a female donor in good health and CMV-seronegative. In DNA form, the CDR3 reads TGTGCCAGCAGTTACGGGACAGGGGCGCCAAATGAGCAGTTCTTC. Translated: CASSYGTGAPNEQFF.